This T cell receptor (beta chain) was sequenced during a study of T cells in localized non-small cell lung cancer. General observations from the study: Detection in adjacent lung was observed for a median 57 of the top 100 tumor clones.

This CDR3 contains 15 residues. V lost 3 bases and J 1 base, leaving 12 bases between the germline ends. Per the germline V gene, CDR1 is SGHNT and CDR2 is YENEEA. This clone rates as medium-sized. Its specificity is not known. The method was immunoSEQ multiplex PCR; TCRdb's version includes in-frame clones alone and lacks a portion of them. The table shows more than 1,000 clones, with 16% occurring only once. The chain couples TRBV11-3 to TRBJ1-1, with D perhaps matching TRBD1 (5 bases). The sample was normal lung tissue next to the tumor, taken before any cancer treatment. This sequence was found in a woman aged 40-69 years with stage I lung adenocarcinoma. The CDR3 reads CASSLEGARNTEAFF. Written as DNA, the CDR3 is TGTGCCAGCAGCTTGGAAGGGGCCAGGAACACTGAAGCTTTCTTT.